This is a list of T cell receptor beta chains from one sample in a study of blood T cell repertoires in COVID-19. Sequencing was performed with immunoSEQ multiplex PCR; in TCRdb, only in-frame clones are kept and a portion is missing. The table includes 250,000 to 350,000 clones, around 85% detected once. The sequencing sample was made of PBMCs or T cells enriched from blood (not recorded which). These receptors were taken from a woman aged 25 to 39 who had recovered from COVID-19. Each CDR3 is given without its conserved first and last residue. The order of the fields is J gene, V gene, CDR3 protein.

TRBJ1-3	TRBV7-9	ASRLQGAGGNTIY
TRBJ2-7	TRBV7-5	ARSLAINSSYEQY
TRBJ1-2	TRBV6-5	ASSYGSRDTYGYT
TRBJ1-2	TRBV5-6	ASSLDPGSVGDYT
TRBJ2-1	TRBV14	ASSQEGHRSNEQF
TRBJ1-5	TRBV7-7	ASSPGPREPQH
TRBJ2-3	TRBV19	ASSTQGAGTQY
TRBJ1-2	TRBV29-1	SVEDRGQGADYGYT
TRBJ1-3	TRBV30	AWSASFSGNSGNTIY
TRBJ2-3	TRBV5-1	ASSQGTGTSGTDTQY
TRBJ1-4	TRBV9	ASSAGPGQTVTNEKLF
TRBJ1-4	TRBV9	ASSVGGGRNEKLF
TRBJ2-1	TRBV2	ASSEGRNNEQF
TRBJ1-2	TRBV12-3/TRBV12-4	ASRPGTGRGYT
TRBJ1-2	TRBV5-1	ASRGRVFGYT
TRBJ2-7	TRBV29-1	SVPGTGYYEQY
TRBJ2-5	TRBV10-3	AIRGTGTGFWETQY
TRBJ2-2	TRBV28	ASSLGHRETGELF
TRBJ1-2	TRBV29-1	SVEDGYRGWATNYGYT
TRBJ1-2	TRBV7-8	ASSFGGVGIRGYGYT
TRBJ2-1	TRBV28	ASSAGTNFYNEQF
TRBJ2-7	TRBV5-1	ASSTGTGVSYEQY
TRBJ1-2	TRBV11-2	ASSLVWTGQNGDGYT
TRBJ2-7	TRBV28	ASSGPRRYEQY
TRBJ1-2	TRBV7-9	ASSLGNFGRERGYT
TRBJ2-3	TRBV28	ASSRDLQGDTQY
TRBJ2-3	TRBV27	ASRDRGGSTDTQY
TRBJ2-7	TRBV14	ASSQDEGSY
TRBJ1-6	TRBV19	ASSVGSKGPRLH
TRBJ1-2	TRBV18	ASSDLTGLRANGYT
TRBJ2-5	TRBV2	ASSLEAGETQY
TRBJ1-5	TRBV24-1	ATSMDRVGDQPQH
TRBJ1-1	TRBV5-6	ASSSVNWNTEAF
TRBJ2-7	TRBV5-1	ASSLGGLAAYEQY
TRBJ1-2	TRBV9	ASSVGGQGYGYT
TRBJ1-5	TRBV7-2	ASSLGGGYSNQPQH
TRBJ1-5	TRBV2	ASSYTGFSEPQH
TRBJ2-7	TRBV27	ATRALDSSAYEQY
TRBJ2-2	TRBV27	ASTLALAATGELF
TRBJ2-1	TRBV7-8	ASSPTSGSYNEQF
TRBJ2-3	TRBV2	ASSESRGGTQY
TRBJ2-2	TRBV20-1	SASEGVAGELF
TRBJ1-1	TRBV3-1/TRBV3-2	ASSQGTGSTEAF
TRBJ2-2	TRBV5-1	ASSLTTGGAGGELF
TRBJ2-3	TRBV11-3	ASSLGSWEADTQY
TRBJ2-5	TRBV6-2/TRBV6-3	ASSPGDETQY
TRBJ1-2	TRBV6-5	ASRRDYGYT
TRBJ2-7	TRBV5-1	ASILEPGGLGYEQY
TRBJ2-6	TRBV5-1	ASSGDRLSGANVLT
TRBJ1-1	TRBV20-1	SASRRGWNTEAF
TRBJ1-2	TRBV7-9	ASSFGGVGYGYT
TRBJ1-5	TRBV30	AWSVRMQTDQPQH
TRBJ2-5	TRBV7-2	ASSHGLGGETQY
TRBJ2-2	TRBV11-2	ASSSHTGVGELF
TRBJ1-2	TRBV30	AWSWGANYGYT
TRBJ1-4	TRBV10-3	AIRGAGTVNEKLF
TRBJ1-1	TRBV29-1	SVERQGAEAF